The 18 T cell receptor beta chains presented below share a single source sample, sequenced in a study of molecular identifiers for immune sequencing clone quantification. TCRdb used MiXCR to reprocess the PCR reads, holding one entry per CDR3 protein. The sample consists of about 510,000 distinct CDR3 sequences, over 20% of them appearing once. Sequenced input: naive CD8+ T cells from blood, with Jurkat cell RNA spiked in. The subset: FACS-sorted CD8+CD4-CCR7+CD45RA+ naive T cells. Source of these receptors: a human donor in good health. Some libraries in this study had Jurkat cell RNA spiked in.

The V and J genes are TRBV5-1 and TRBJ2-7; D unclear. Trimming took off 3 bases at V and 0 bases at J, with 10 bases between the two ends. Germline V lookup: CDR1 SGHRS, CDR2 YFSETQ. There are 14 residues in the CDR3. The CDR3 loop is CASSSPLLSYEQYF. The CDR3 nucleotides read TGCGCCAGCAGCTCGCCTCTCCTCTCCTACGAGCAGTACTTC.

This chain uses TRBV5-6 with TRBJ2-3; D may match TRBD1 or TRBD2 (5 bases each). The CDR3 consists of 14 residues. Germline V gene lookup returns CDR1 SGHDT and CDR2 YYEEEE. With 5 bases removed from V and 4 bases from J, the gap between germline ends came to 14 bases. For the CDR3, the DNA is TGTGCCAGCAGAACGGGGACGACGGCAGATACGCAGTATTTT. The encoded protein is CASRTGTTADTQYF.

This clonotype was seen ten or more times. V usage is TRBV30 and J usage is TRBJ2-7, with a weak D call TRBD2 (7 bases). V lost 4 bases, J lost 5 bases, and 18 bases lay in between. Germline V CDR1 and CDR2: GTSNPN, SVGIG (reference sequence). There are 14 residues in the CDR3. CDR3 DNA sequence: TGTGCCTGGACCCACTGGGGGGGGGGCAACGAGCAGTACTTC. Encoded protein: CAWTHWGGGNEQYF.

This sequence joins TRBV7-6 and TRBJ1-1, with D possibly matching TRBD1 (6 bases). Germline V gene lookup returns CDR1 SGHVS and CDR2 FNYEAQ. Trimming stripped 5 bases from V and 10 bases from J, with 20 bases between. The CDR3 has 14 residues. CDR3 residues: CASSAETDSPVAFF. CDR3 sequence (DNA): TGTGCCAGCAGCGCGGAGACGGACAGCCCAGTAGCTTTCTTT.

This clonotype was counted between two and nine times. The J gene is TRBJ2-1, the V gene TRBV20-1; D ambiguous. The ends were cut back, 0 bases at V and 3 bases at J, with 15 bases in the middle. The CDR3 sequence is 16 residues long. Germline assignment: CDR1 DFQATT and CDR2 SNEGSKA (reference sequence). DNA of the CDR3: TGCAGTGCTAGAGATTCCCCCGGGCTTAACTACAATGAGCAGTTCTTC. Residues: CSARDSPGLNYNEQFF.

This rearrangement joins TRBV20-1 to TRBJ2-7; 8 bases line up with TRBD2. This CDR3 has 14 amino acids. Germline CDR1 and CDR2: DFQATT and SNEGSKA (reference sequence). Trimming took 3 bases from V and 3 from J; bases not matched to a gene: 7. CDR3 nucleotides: TGCAGTGCTAGGGACTCGGGACTAGGCTACGAGCAGTACTTC. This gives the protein CSARDSGLGYEQYF.

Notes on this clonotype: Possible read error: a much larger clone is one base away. Written as DNA, the CDR3 is TGCAGTGCTGCGGGACAGGGAATTACAGATACGCAGTATTTT. Encoded protein: CSAAGQGITDTQYF. The gene calls are TRBV20-1 and TRBJ2-3; TRBD1 matches at 9 bases. Germline V gives CDR1 DFQATT, CDR2 SNEGSKA (reference sequence). The CDR3 is made up of 14 amino acids. V gave up 5 bases and J gave up 3 bases; unmatched junction bases: 6.

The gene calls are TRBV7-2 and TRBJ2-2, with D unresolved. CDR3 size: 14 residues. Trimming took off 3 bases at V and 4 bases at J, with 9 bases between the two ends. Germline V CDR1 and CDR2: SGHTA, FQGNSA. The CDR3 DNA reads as TGTGCCAGCAGCTTCGGCTTTAGCACCGGGGAGCTGTTTTTT. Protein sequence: CASSFGFSTGELFF.

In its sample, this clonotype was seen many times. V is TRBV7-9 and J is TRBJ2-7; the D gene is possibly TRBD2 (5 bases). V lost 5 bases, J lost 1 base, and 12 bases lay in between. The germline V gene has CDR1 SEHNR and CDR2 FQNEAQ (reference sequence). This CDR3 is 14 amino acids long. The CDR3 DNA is TGTGCCAGCAGCCCGTGGGAGTCATCCTACGAGCAGTACTTC. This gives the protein CASSPWESSYEQYF.

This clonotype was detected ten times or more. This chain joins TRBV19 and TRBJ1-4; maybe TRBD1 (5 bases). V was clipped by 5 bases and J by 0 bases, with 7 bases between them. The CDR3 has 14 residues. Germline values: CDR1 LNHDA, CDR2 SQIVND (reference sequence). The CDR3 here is CASSVTATNEKLFF. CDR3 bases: TGTGCCAGTAGTGTGACAGCAACTAATGAAAAACTGTTTTTT.

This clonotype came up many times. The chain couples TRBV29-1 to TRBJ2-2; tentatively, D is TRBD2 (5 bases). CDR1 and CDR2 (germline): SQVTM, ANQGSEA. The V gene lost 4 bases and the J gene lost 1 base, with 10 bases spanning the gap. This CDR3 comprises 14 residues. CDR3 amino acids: CSVAFSGNTGELFF. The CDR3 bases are TGCAGCGTTGCATTCAGCGGGAACACCGGGGAGCTGTTTTTT.

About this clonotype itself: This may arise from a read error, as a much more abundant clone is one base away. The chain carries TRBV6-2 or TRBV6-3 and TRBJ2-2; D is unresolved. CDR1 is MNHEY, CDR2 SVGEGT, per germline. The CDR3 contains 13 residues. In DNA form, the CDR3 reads TGTGCCAACAGTTACTCTATCACCGGGGAGCTGTTTTTT. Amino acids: CANSYSITGELFF.

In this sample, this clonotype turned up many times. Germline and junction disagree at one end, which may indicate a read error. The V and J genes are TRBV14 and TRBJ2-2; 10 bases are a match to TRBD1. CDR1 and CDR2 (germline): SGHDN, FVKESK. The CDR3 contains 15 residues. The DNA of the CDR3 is TGTGCCAGCAGCCTGGGACAGGGGAACGCCGGGGAGCTGTTTTTT. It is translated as CASSLGQGNAGELFF.

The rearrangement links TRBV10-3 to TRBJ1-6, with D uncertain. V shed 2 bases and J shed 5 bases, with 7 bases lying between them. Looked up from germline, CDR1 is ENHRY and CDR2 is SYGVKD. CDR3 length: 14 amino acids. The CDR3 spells CAISEPQNNSPLHF. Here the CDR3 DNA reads TGTGCCATCAGTGAGCCACAGAATAATTCACCCCTCCACTTT.

For the CDR3, the DNA is TGTGCCAGCAGCCAATCCGGGACTAGCGGCGGGGAGCTGTTTTTT. Translated: CASSQSGTSGGELFF. The chain links TRBV3-1 to TRBJ2-2, with 11 bases lining up with TRBD2. Trimming cost V 2 bases and J 7 bases; bases outside gene matches: 3. The CDR3 is made up of 15 amino acids. In germline, CDR1 is LGHDT, CDR2 YNNKEL (reference sequence).

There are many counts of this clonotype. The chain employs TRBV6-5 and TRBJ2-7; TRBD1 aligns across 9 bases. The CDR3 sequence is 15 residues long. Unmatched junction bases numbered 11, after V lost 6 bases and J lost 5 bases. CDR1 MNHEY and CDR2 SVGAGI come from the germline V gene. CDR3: CASRRGVQGANEQYF. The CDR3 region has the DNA TGTGCCAGCAGGAGGGGGGTACAGGGGGCAAACGAGCAGTACTTC.

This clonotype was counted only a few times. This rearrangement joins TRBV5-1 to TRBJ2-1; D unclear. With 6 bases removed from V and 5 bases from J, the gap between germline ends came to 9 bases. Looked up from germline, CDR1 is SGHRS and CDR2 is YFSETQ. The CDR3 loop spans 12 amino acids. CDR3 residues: CASTRSDNEQFF. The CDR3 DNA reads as TGCGCCAGCACTAGGTCCGACAATGAGCAGTTCTTC.

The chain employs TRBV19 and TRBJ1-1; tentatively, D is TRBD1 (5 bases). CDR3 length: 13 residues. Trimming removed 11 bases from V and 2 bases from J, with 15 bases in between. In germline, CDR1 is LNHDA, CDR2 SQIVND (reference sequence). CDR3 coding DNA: TGTGCCGGTACCCCGACAGAAAACACTGAAGCTTTCTTT. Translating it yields CAGTPTENTEAFF.